The 20 T cell receptor beta chains below were found in one sample sequenced in a study of T cell responses to AZD1222 COVID-19 vaccine. TCRdb's table, derived via immunoSEQ multiplex PCR, lists solely in-frame clones and lacks some. The sample includes 150,000 or so clones, approximately 87% of them seen just once. The sample consisted of peripheral blood, taken on day 0 of MenACWY control vaccination. Every receptor here comes from an adult in good health.

This chain uses TRBV5-1 with TRBJ2-3; 9 positions match TRBD2. Trimming took 4 bases from V and 2 from J; bases not matched to a gene: 5. The CDR3 consists of 15 residues. The V gene's germline CDR1 is SGHRS and CDR2 YFSETQ. The CDR3 DNA follows: TGCGCCAGCAGCCCCAGCGGGGGGACCACAGATACGCAGTATTTT. It translates to CASSPSGGTTDTQYF.

V gene TRBV28 combines with J gene TRBJ2-7, with D perhaps given as TRBD1 or TRBD2 (5 bases each). The V and J ends lost 4 bases and 6 bases respectively, with 13 bases between them. The CDR3 is made up of 13 amino acids. Germline V gives CDR1 MDHEN, CDR2 SYDVKM. The CDR3, as DNA: TGTGCCAGCAGTTCCGGGACCCTGGCCGAGCAGTACGTC. Its protein product is CASSSGTLAEQYV.

This chain links TRBV9 with TRBJ1-2; maybe TRBD1 (6 bases). The CDR3 is 14 amino acids. In germline, CDR1 is SGDLS, CDR2 YYNGEE. V was cut by 0 bases and J by 10 bases, with 16 bases left in between. The chain's CDR3 is CASSVATRDIPYTF. CDR3 DNA: TGTGCCAGCAGCGTAGCTACAAGGGACATCCCCTACACCTTC.

The chain uses TRBV5-1 and TRBJ1-2; D possibly corresponds to TRBD1 (5 bases). Germline CDR1 SGHRS, CDR2 YFSETQ. V was cut by 2 bases and J by 2 bases, with 10 bases left in between. CDR3 length: 14 residues. The DNA for the CDR3 is TGCGCCAGCAGCTTAGAGAGGGGCAACTATGGCTACACCTTC. It specifies CASSLERGNYGYTF.

J is TRBJ1-2 and V is TRBV5-1; D unclear. The CDR3 spans 16 residues. CDR1 is SGHRS, CDR2 YFSETQ, per germline. Trimming pared 3 bases from V and 0 bases from J, leaving 15 bases between. Written as DNA, the CDR3 is TGCGCCAGCAGCTATGACGGACGGGGAACTAACTATGGCTACACCTTC. Translated, it gives CASSYDGRGTNYGYTF.

In this sample, this clone turned up once. This sequence joins TRBV7-2 and TRBJ1-6, with a weak D call TRBD1 (5 bases). The CDR3 length is 18 residues. Per the germline V gene, CDR1 is SGHTA and CDR2 is FQGNSA. Trimming shortened V by 2 bases and J by 1 base, and 15 bases separated the two germline ends. Here the CDR3 reads CASSLLSTPGSYNSPLHF. The CDR3 nucleotides are TGTGCCAGCAGCTTATTATCAACGCCAGGGTCCTATAATTCACCCCTCCACTTT.

The chain has TRBV11-2 and TRBJ2-1; 11 bases are shared with TRBD2. V shed 8 bases and J 10 bases; nucleotides not matched to a gene: 1. The CDR3 extends over 11 amino acids. Germline-derived CDR1 and CDR2 are SGHAT and FQNNGV. The CDR3 region is CASLAGGEQFF. DNA for the CDR3: TGTGCCAGCCTAGCGGGAGGCGAGCAGTTCTTC.

This clone was seen many times. This chain joins TRBV3-1 (or the pseudogene TRBV3-2) and TRBJ2-2; 13 positions match TRBD2. The germline gives CDR1 LGHDT, CDR2 YNNKEL (reference sequence). The junction had 22 bases not matched to a gene; V was cut back by 0 bases and J by 6 bases. This CDR3 comprises 23 residues. The CDR3 nucleotides read TGTGCCAGCAGCCAAGATAGTGGTTGGGGACTAGCGGGGCAGGCGACGAGGGCCGGGGAGCTGTTTTTT. This codes for CASSQDSGWGLAGQATRAGELFF.

The chain joins TRBV4-1 to TRBJ1-2, with D uncertain. The CDR3 length is 11 residues. The germline CDR1 and CDR2 sequences are MGHRA and YSYEKL. V lost 6 bases, J lost 8 bases, and 10 bases lay in between. CDR3 DNA: TGCGCCAGCAGTCGTGATGGGGGCTACACCTTC. Protein product: CASSRDGGYTF.

CDR3 sequence: CASGRLTLNEKLFF. The CDR3 DNA is TGTGCCAGCGGCCGACTAACTCTAAATGAAAAACTGTTTTTT. The V and J genes are TRBV2 and TRBJ1-4; the D is unclear. CDR1 and CDR2 (germline): SNHLY, FYNNEI. The V end was cut by 8 bases, the J end by 5 bases, with 15 bases between. The CDR3 has 14 amino acids.

V usage is TRBV21-1 and J usage is TRBJ1-2. TRBV21-1 is a listed pseudogene. This CDR3 is 16 amino acids long. The CDR3 nucleotides are TGTGCCAGCAGCTCAGCCCGGGCTCCTCCTAACTATGGCTACACCTTC. Translated, it gives CASSSARAPPNYGYTF.

The chain carries TRBV5-1 and TRBJ1-4; the D gene is possibly TRBD1 (6 bases). The CDR3 is made up of 14 amino acids. Trimming shortened V by 4 bases and J by 5 bases, and 12 bases separated the two germline ends. CDR1 and CDR2 (germline): SGHRS, YFSETQ. The CDR3 DNA is TGCGCCAGCAGCGGGGGCAGGGGAAATGAAAAACTGTTTTTT. Protein: CASSGGRGNEKLFF. The full variable domain, completed using reference TRBV5-1 and TRBJ1-4, is KAGVTQTPRYLIKTRGQQVTLSCSPISGHRSVSWYQQTPGQGLQFLFEYFSETQRNKGNFPGRFSGRQFSNSRSEMNVSTLELGDSALYLCASSGGRGNEKLFFGSGTQLSVL.

The chain carries TRBV2 and TRBJ2-3, with D possibly called TRBD1 or TRBD2 (6 bases each). Germline V gives CDR1 SNHLY, CDR2 FYNNEI. V lost 9 bases, J lost 0 bases, and 13 bases lay in between. The CDR3 is 14 amino acids. The CDR3 bases are TGTGCCAGGCACGGGGGCTCGAGCACAGATACGCAGTATTTT. This encodes CARHGGSSTDTQYF.

This clone was observed a handful of times. This rearrangement joins TRBV19 to TRBJ1-1; tentatively, D is TRBD1 (6 bases). V gave up 3 bases and J gave up 5 bases, with 22 bases separating them. This CDR3 has 17 residues. Germline values: CDR1 LNHDA, CDR2 SQIVND (reference sequence). The CDR3, as DNA: TGTGCCAGTAGTATTACCACCTACAGGGAACGGGGGACTGAAGCTTTCTTT. Translating it yields CASSITTYRERGTEAFF.

The CDR3 reads CASSLELVAGGEQFF. For the CDR3, the DNA is TGTGCCAGCAGCTTAGAATTGGTAGCGGGAGGGGAGCAGTTCTTC. The chain is built from TRBV7-2 and TRBJ2-1; TRBD2 agrees at 11 bases. V lost 1 base and J lost 10; bases outside the gene matches: 6. The CDR3 totals 15 residues. Per germline, CDR1 SGHTA and CDR2 FQGNSA.

The CDR3 nucleotides read TGCGCCAGCACCTCACTAGCGGACTACAATGAGCAGTTCTTC. Amino acid sequence: CASTSLADYNEQFF. The rearrangement links TRBV5-1 to TRBJ2-1; 8 bases agree with TRBD2. Germline loops: CDR1 SGHRS, CDR2 YFSETQ. The V gene end was trimmed by 6 bases and the J gene end by 3 bases; junction bases not matched to a gene: 5. The CDR3 loop spans 14 amino acids. The entire variable domain, with the rest obtained from reference TRBV5-1 and TRBJ2-1, is as follows: KAGVTQTPRYLIKTRGQQVTLSCSPISGHRSVSWYQQTPGQGLQFLFEYFSETQRNKGNFPGRFSGRQFSNSRSEMNVSTLELGDSALYLCASTSLADYNEQFFGPGTRLTVL.

The J gene is TRBJ2-3, the V gene TRBV18; 10 bases match TRBD2. The V gene's germline CDR1 is KGHSH and CDR2 LQKENI. V was pared by 4 bases and J by 0 bases, with 7 bases of the junction left unmatched. The CDR3 has 17 residues. CDR3 nucleotides: TGTGCCAGCTCACGACGGGCTAGCGGGAGTAGCACAGATACGCAGTATTTT. It translates to CASSRRASGSSTDTQYF.

The rearrangement uses TRBV4-2 and TRBJ1-2, with D possibly matching TRBD1 (5 bases). Germline assignment: CDR1 LGHNA and CDR2 YNFKEQ. V lost 1 base, J lost 4 bases, and 16 bases lay in between. CDR3 length: 16 amino acids. CDR3 in amino acids: CASSQGGAGLGYGYTF. The CDR3 DNA is TGTGCCAGCAGCCAAGGGGGTGCAGGGTTGGGCTATGGCTACACCTTC.

This sequence joins TRBV19 and TRBJ2-1, with TRBD2 matching over 9 bases. V lost 1 base, J lost 3 bases, and 10 bases stayed unmatched. The CDR3 spans 18 residues. Germline V gives CDR1 LNHDA, CDR2 SQIVND (reference sequence). The DNA for the CDR3 is TGTGCCAGTAGTATAGGTCAGCGGGGGGTCACCGACTACAATGAGCAGTTCTTC. It yields the protein CASSIGQRGVTDYNEQFF.

The V gene is TRBV6-1, the J gene TRBJ1-3, with 8 bases that match TRBD1. The CDR3 is made up of 17 amino acids. Per germline, CDR1 MNHNS and CDR2 SASEGT. V shed 3 bases and J 4 bases; nucleotides not matched to a gene: 11. The CDR3 sequence: CASSERRTGLGGNTIYF. The DNA for the CDR3 is TGTGCCAGCAGTGAGCGGAGGACAGGGCTAGGCGGAAACACCATATATTTT.